This TCR beta chain was recovered during a study of T cells in Graves' hyperthyroidism and ophthalmopathy. RNA transcripts yielded amplified TCR beta CDR3 regions. During a first-round RT-PCR of the TCR CDR3, the HTBI primer set was used. TCRdb reprocessed the multiplex PCR reads via MiXCR and lists one record per CDR3 protein. Of over 500,000 distinct CDR3 sequences in the sample, roughly 17% were seen once. This clonotype was detected only a few times. A much larger clonotype is one base distant, so this may be a read error. The CDR3 does not end in the conserved phenylalanine or tryptophan, so this is likely a read error. Input material: blood. The sequence derives from a woman between 18 and 29 years old with Graves' ophthalmopathy.

CDR3 sequence: CASNLNTEAFL. The CDR3 nucleotides read TGTGCCAGCAATTTGAACACTGAAGCTTTCCTT. This sequence joins TRBV6-1 and TRBJ1-1; D remains unclear. The CDR3 is 11 residues long. CDR1 and CDR2 (germline): MNHNS, SASEGT. V lost 7 bases to trimming and J lost 0 bases, with 3 bases between them.